The 31 T cell receptor beta chains below come from one sample, sequenced in a study of blood T cells in healthy people across ages (dated by TCRdb to 2015 to 2017). The library relied on 5' RACE. Sequenced using an Illumina HiSeq 2500. A second PCR of about 7 to 12 cycles was performed with a sample-barcoded 5' primer and a J-beta primer mix. TCRdb took the public reads, trimmed them with fastp at Q25, ran MiXCR for clone calling and kept in-frame beta chains. Each CDR3 protein gets just one entry, which takes the most common genes and DNA from the rows behind it. This sample is represented by 500,000 to 650,000 distinct CDR3 sequences; roughly a quarter of them were singletons. Of the sample, approximately 3.6% is held by the ten largest clones. The same specimen was also included in a second study, on T cells of mothers and their children.

The sequencing sample was made of blood. The receptors originated from a boy aged 2 to 9 in good health.

V usage is TRBV28 and J usage is TRBJ2-5; D remains unclear. V was pared by 2 bases and J by 2 bases, with 12 bases between. The germline CDR1 and CDR2 sequences are MDHEN and SYDVKM. The CDR3 has 15 residues. CDR3 nucleotide sequence: TGTGCCAGCAGTTTACCCCTGAGCAGTCAAGAGACCCAGTACTTC. Its protein product is CASSLPLSSQETQYF.

This clonotype was observed a handful of times. This chain connects TRBV2 to TRBJ2-1; 10 positions agree with TRBD1. Germline V lookup: CDR1 SNHLY, CDR2 FYNNEI. J was trimmed by 6 bases and V by 4 bases; bases with no gene match: 6. The CDR3 extends over 15 amino acids. The CDR3 reads CASSGPGQGFNEQFF. The CDR3 coding sequence is TGTGCCAGCAGTGGGCCGGGACAGGGGTTCAATGAGCAGTTCTTC.

DNA of the CDR3: TGTGCCAGCAGTGAATGGGGGAAAGGAAACACCATATATTTT. Protein product: CASSEWGKGNTIYF. The rearrangement joins TRBV2 to TRBJ1-3; D possibly corresponds to TRBD1 (5 bases). Per germline, CDR1 SNHLY and CDR2 FYNNEI. There are 14 residues in the CDR3. Trimming took 2 bases from V and 4 from J, leaving 9 bases between them. Together with reference TRBV2 and TRBJ1-3, the CDR3 gives the full variable domain: EPEVTQTPSHQVTQMGQEVILRCVPISNHLYFYWYRQILGQKVEFLVSFYNNEISEKSEIFDDQFSVERPDGSNFTLKIRSTKLEDSAMYFCASSEWGKGNTIYFGEGSWLTVV.

This clonotype was seen only a few times. V is TRBV27 and J is TRBJ2-5, with TRBD2 matching 9 bases. The CDR3 runs 15 residues. After removal of 5 bases from V and 11 bases from J, the junction contained 15 bases not matched to a gene. Germline V gene data show CDR1 as MNHEY and CDR2 as SMNVEV (reference sequence). The CDR3 region is CASSRRASGTKEQYF. CDR3 nucleotides: TGTGCCAGCAGTAGACGGGCTAGCGGGACGAAAGAGCAGTACTTC.

This clonotype was picked up a small number of times. The chain is built from TRBV28 and TRBJ1-2; D not certain. Germline loops: CDR1 MDHEN, CDR2 SYDVKM. The CDR3 consists of 11 residues. Trimming removed 3 bases from V and 10 bases from J, with 9 bases in between. The CDR3, as DNA: TGTGCCAGCAGTTTTGGGGTTCCCTACACCTTC. It translates to CASSFGVPYTF.

This clonotype appeared a few times. The V and J genes are TRBV29-1 and TRBJ2-3; possibly TRBD2 for D (5 bases). Trimming left V 1 base short and J 1 base short, with 12 bases between. The CDR3 length is 15 residues. CDR1 is SQVTM and CDR2 is ANQGSEA in the germline V gene. The CDR3 sequence is CSVEGTQQGTDTQYF. CDR3 DNA: TGCAGCGTTGAAGGGACTCAGCAGGGCACAGATACGCAGTATTTT.

In its sample, this clonotype was seen a few times. At one boundary the junction diverges from the germline segment, which might be a read error. The V call is TRBV27, the J call TRBJ2-3, with D hard to call. The CDR3 is 13 residues long. Looked up from germline, CDR1 is MNHEY and CDR2 is SMNVEV (reference sequence). Written as DNA, the CDR3 is TGTGCCAGCAGCTTATTTGCATCGGATACGCAGTATTTT. It encodes CASSLFASDTQYF.

This clonotype was detected a few times. This chain uses TRBV19 with TRBJ2-3; the match to TRBD2 covers 8 bases. Looked up from germline, CDR1 is LNHDA and CDR2 is SQIVND (reference sequence). Trimming at V came to 6 bases and at J to 2 bases, leaving 4 bases not matched to a gene. The CDR3 length is 14 residues. CDR3 residues: CASRSAGATDTQYF. The CDR3, as DNA: TGTGCCAGTAGATCAGCGGGGGCCACAGATACGCAGTATTTT. Based on the CDR3 plus reference TRBV19 and TRBJ2-3, the full variable domain is DGGITQSPKYLFRKEGQNVTLSCEQNLNHDAMYWYRQDPGQGLRLIYYSQIVNDFQKGDIAEGYSVSREKKESFPLTVTSAQKNPTAFYLCASRSAGATDTQYFGPGTRLTVL.

This clonotype has more than one count but fewer than ten. V is TRBV27 and J is TRBJ2-6; D possibly corresponds to TRBD2 (5 bases). The CDR3 totals 17 residues. V lost 0 bases to trimming and J lost 1 base, with 10 bases between them. Looked up from germline, CDR1 is MNHEY and CDR2 is SMNVEV (reference sequence). CDR3 sequence (DNA): TGTGCCAGCAGTTTATCCGGGATTCTTTCTGGGGCCAACGTCCTGACTTTC. It specifies CASSLSGILSGANVLTF.

The chain combines TRBV20-1 with TRBJ2-4; the D gene is possibly TRBD2 (5 bases). Germline V CDR1 and CDR2: DFQATT, SNEGSKA (reference sequence). The CDR3 is made up of 13 amino acids. Trimming took off 6 bases at V and 9 bases at J, with 18 bases between the two ends. The CDR3 nucleotides read TGCAGTGCCCCCCAGTTACTAGACGGCATTCAGTACTTC. Translating it yields CSAPQLLDGIQYF.

CDR3 protein: CASSEGLGGRTDTQYF. CDR3 bases: TGTGCCAGCAGTGAAGGGCTCGGGGGAAGAACAGATACGCAGTATTTT. The chain recombines TRBV2 with TRBJ2-3; tentatively, D is TRBD2 (6 bases). Trimming stripped 1 base from V and 3 bases from J, with 14 bases between. There are 16 residues in the CDR3. Germline V gene data show CDR1 as SNHLY and CDR2 as FYNNEI.

In this sample, this clonotype turned up a few times. The genes are TRBV5-1 and TRBJ1-1; no firm D call. CDR1 and CDR2 (germline): SGHRS, YFSETQ. CDR3 length: 13 amino acids. V dropped 1 base and J dropped 4 bases, with 8 bases sitting between them. The CDR3 is CASSLTEATEAFF. The CDR3 coding sequence is TGCGCCAGCAGCTTGACGGAGGCCACTGAAGCTTTCTTT.

The chain joins TRBV30 to TRBJ1-5; tentative D call: TRBD1 (6 bases). This CDR3 comprises 14 residues. The germline V gene encodes CDR1 GTSNPN and CDR2 SVGIG (reference sequence). The V end lost 2 bases, the J end lost 6 bases, and 14 bases lay between the germline ends. CDR3 protein: CAWSSSGEGQPQHF. The CDR3, as DNA: TGTGCCTGGAGTTCGTCAGGGGAAGGTCAGCCCCAGCATTTT.

Only a few counts were recorded for this clonotype. Germline and junction disagree at one end, which may indicate a read error. The rearrangement joins TRBV7-2 to TRBJ2-7; 10 bases line up with TRBD1. Per germline, CDR1 SGHTA and CDR2 FQGNSA. This CDR3 is built from 16 residues. The CDR3 loop is CASSLGRDRGRGEQHF. DNA for the CDR3: TGTGCCAGCAGCTTGGGCCGGGACAGGGGAAGAGGGGAGCAGCACTTC.

This clonotype has more than one count but fewer than ten. Sequence at one end of the junction differs from germline and may be a read error. DNA for the CDR3: TGTGCCAGCAGAGAAGACAGGGCCCTTGCGGGAAAACTGTTTTTT. It specifies CASREDRALAGKLFF. The V call is TRBV6-1, the J call TRBJ1-4; the match to TRBD1 covers 7 bases. The V gene's germline CDR1 is MNHNS and CDR2 SASEGT. The CDR3 is 15 residues long.

This clonotype was detected only a few times. The chain links TRBV14 to TRBJ2-7; 10 bases match TRBD2. V shed 6 bases, J shed 7 bases, and the junction held 9 bases outside the gene matches. Germline V lookup: CDR1 SGHDN, CDR2 FVKESK. This CDR3 is built from 14 residues. The CDR3 sequence is CASSLLAGAKEQYF. CDR3 DNA: TGTGCCAGCAGTCTCCTAGCGGGAGCTAAGGAGCAGTACTTC.

This clonotype has just a few counts. This rearrangement joins TRBV25-1 to TRBJ1-2; 10 nucleotides match TRBD1. J lost 0 bases, V lost 5 bases, and 12 bases had no gene match. The CDR3 consists of 18 residues. Germline CDR1 reads MGHDK; CDR2 reads SYGVNS. In DNA, the CDR3 is TGTGCCAGCAGTACTAGCCCGGGACAGGGGAGGACTAACTATGGCTACACCTTC. It yields the protein CASSTSPGQGRTNYGYTF.

In DNA, the CDR3 is TGCAGCGTTGACTTTGGAAAGACAGTCGACGGGGAGCTGTTTTTT. It translates to CSVDFGKTVDGELFF. V is TRBV29-1 and J is TRBJ2-2; tentatively, D is TRBD1 (5 bases). The CDR3 has 15 residues. V lost 3 bases to trimming and J lost 7 bases, with 18 bases between them. Germline V gene data show CDR1 as SQVTM and CDR2 as ANQGSEA.

This clonotype was seen a handful of times. This chain joins TRBV12-3 or TRBV12-4 and TRBJ2-5; D unresolved. The CDR3 loop spans 15 amino acids. Trimming took 5 bases from V and 5 from J, leaving 18 bases between them. CDR3 in amino acids: CASSVSTGPRETQYF. CDR3 DNA: TGTGCCAGCAGTGTATCGACGGGTCCGAGGGAGACCCAGTACTTC.

The CDR3 is CSARGSNTEAFF. As DNA, the CDR3 is TGCAGTGCTAGGGGGAGCAACACTGAAGCTTTCTTT. J is TRBJ1-1 and V is TRBV20-1; D is undetermined. V lost 3 bases and J 2 bases, leaving 7 bases between the germline ends. The CDR3 is 12 residues long. Germline V gives CDR1 DFQATT, CDR2 SNEGSKA (reference sequence).

This CDR3 reads CASSPVVRGGTEAFF. In nucleotides, the CDR3 is TGTGCCAGCAGTCCTGTGGTCCGGGGGGGGACTGAAGCTTTCTTT. The V and J genes are TRBV12-3 or TRBV12-4 and TRBJ1-1; weak D call: TRBD1 (5 bases). This CDR3 contains 15 residues. The V end was cut by 5 bases, the J end by 5 bases, with 18 bases between.

The rearrangement links TRBV2 to TRBJ2-5; TRBD2 is a possible D gene (5 bases). V was shortened by 7 bases and J by 5 bases, with 20 bases between the two germline ends. The CDR3 is 15 amino acids. Looked up from germline, CDR1 is SNHLY and CDR2 is FYNNEI. The CDR3 here is CASTEVLTYRETQYF. The CDR3 nucleotides are TGTGCCAGCACGGAGGTACTTACTTACCGGGAGACCCAGTACTTC.

The V call is TRBV7-2, the J call TRBJ2-7; TRBD2 is a possible D gene (5 bases). Germline V gene sequence: CDR1 SGHTA, CDR2 FQGNSA. V was pared by 1 base and J by 1 base, with 17 bases between. There are 17 residues in the CDR3. CDR3 DNA: TGTGCCAGCAGCTTAGTAGTAGGACTTCTCTTTTCCTACGAGCAGTACTTC. Its protein is CASSLVVGLLFSYEQYF.

This clonotype came up a few times. This chain uses TRBV28 with TRBJ1-4, with TRBD1 identical over 7 bases. The CDR3 extends over 14 amino acids. The germline CDR1 and CDR2 sequences are MDHEN and SYDVKM. V trimming: 6 bases; J trimming: 8 bases; junction bases outside the gene matches: 9. CDR3 nucleotides: TGTGCCAGCAGAGTCACAGGGGTCGGGGAAAAACTGTTTTTT. Translating it yields CASRVTGVGEKLFF. Drawing the rest from reference TRBV28 and TRBJ1-4, the complete variable domain is DVKVTQSSRYLVKRTGEKVFLECVQDMDHENMFWYRQDPGLGLRLIYFSYDVKMKEKGDIPEGYSVSREKKERFSLILESASTNQTSMYLCASRVTGVGEKLFFGSGTQLSVL.

Note on this clonotype: One junction end disagrees with the germline gene, perhaps due to a read error. J is TRBJ2-5 and V is TRBV7-7; TRBD2 agrees at 8 bases. The CDR3 is made up of 16 amino acids. In germline, CDR1 is SSHAT, CDR2 FNYEAQ (reference sequence). As DNA, the CDR3 is TGTGCTAGCAGCTTTGGGGTAGCGGGGAGTGAGGAGACCCAGTACTTC. Translation gives CASSFGVAGSEETQYF.

This clonotype has a count of ten or more. The chain carries TRBV11-1 and TRBJ2-3; D gene uncertain. Per germline, CDR1 SGHAT and CDR2 FQDESV (reference sequence). The CDR3 length is 12 residues. V lost 2 bases and J 6 bases, leaving 6 bases between the germline ends. CDR3 sequence: CASSLSGDTQYF. DNA for the CDR3: TGTGCCAGCAGCTTATCGGGCGATACGCAGTATTTT. Drawing the rest from reference TRBV11-1 and TRBJ2-3, the complete variable domain is EAEVAQSPRYKITEKSQAVAFWCDPISGHATLYWYRQILGQGPELLVQFQDESVVDDSQLPKDRFSAERLKGVDSTLKIQPAELGDSAMYLCASSLSGDTQYFGPGTRLTVL.

The CDR3 here is CASSAGGGLNTEAFF. CDR3 nucleotides: TGTGCCAGCAGCGCCGGGGGGGGCCTGAACACTGAAGCTTTCTTT. The chain is built from TRBV9 and TRBJ1-1; D is perhaps TRBD1 (6 bases). In germline, CDR1 is SGDLS, CDR2 YYNGEE. The CDR3 consists of 15 residues. Trimming removed 3 bases from V and 0 bases from J, with 12 bases in between. The full variable domain, its missing parts supplied by reference TRBV9 and TRBJ1-1, is DSGVTQTPKHLITATGQRVTLRCSPRSGDLSVYWYQQSLDQGLQFLIQYYNGEERAKGNILERFSAQQFPDLHSELNLSSLELGDSALYFCASSAGGGLNTEAFFGQGTRLTVV.

This clonotype was picked up a small number of times. A single base separates this from a much larger clone, so it may be a read error. CDR3 amino acids: CSAKISGAKNIQYF. The CDR3 DNA is TGCAGTGCTAAGATAAGCGGAGCCAAAAACATTCAGTACTTC. The genes are TRBV20-1 and TRBJ2-4; a possible D gene is TRBD2 (5 bases). The CDR3 consists of 14 residues. Trimming removed 4 bases at V and 0 bases at J, with 10 bases between. CDR1 DFQATT and CDR2 SNEGSKA come from the germline V gene (reference sequence).

The table lists this clonotype with a few counts. V and J are TRBV7-9 and TRBJ2-5; 10 bases are shared with TRBD1. The trim removed 4 bases at V and 5 bases at J, leaving 7 bases unmatched. The CDR3 runs 15 residues. The germline V gene has CDR1 SEHNR and CDR2 FQNEAQ (reference sequence). CDR3 sequence (DNA): TGTGCCAGCAGCTACCGGGGACAGGGGTTGGAGACCCAGTACTTC. As protein: CASSYRGQGLETQYF.

CDR3 sequence reads: CASSWTSGADTQYF. CDR3 nucleotide sequence: TGTGCCAGCAGCTGGACTAGCGGGGCAGATACGCAGTATTTT. The rearrangement uses TRBV11-2 and TRBJ2-3, with 12 bases that match TRBD2. J was trimmed by 4 bases and V by 4 bases; bases with no gene match: 0. This CDR3 comprises 14 residues. Germline CDR1 SGHAT, CDR2 FQNNGV.

The table lists this clonotype with a few counts. This chain connects TRBV5-1 to TRBJ2-5; D not resolved. The length of the CDR3 is 14 residues. Trimming cost V 2 bases and J 2 bases, with 10 bases left between them. Per germline, CDR1 SGHRS and CDR2 YFSETQ. CDR3 loop: CASSFLGQQETQYF. CDR3 sequence (DNA): TGCGCCAGCAGCTTCCTTGGGCAGCAAGAGACCCAGTACTTC.